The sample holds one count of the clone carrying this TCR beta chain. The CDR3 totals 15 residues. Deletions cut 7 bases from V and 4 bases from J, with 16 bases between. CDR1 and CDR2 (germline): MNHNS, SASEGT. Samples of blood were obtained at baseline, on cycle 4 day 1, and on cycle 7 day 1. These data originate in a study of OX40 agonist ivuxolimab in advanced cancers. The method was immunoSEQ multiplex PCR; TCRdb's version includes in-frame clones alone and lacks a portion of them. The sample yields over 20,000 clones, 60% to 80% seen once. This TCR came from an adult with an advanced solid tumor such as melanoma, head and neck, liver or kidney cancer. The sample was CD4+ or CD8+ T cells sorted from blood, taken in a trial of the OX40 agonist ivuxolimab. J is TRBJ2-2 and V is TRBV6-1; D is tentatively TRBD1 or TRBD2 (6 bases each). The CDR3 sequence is CASIPGAGITGELFF. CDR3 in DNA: TGTGCCAGCATTCCGGGGGCGGGGATCACCGGGGAGCTGTTTTTT.